Below are 11 T cell receptor beta chains sequenced from a single sample in a study of prognosis after radiotherapy for stage I lung cancer (dated by TCRdb to the early 2020s). TCRdb shows the sequencer as Illumina HiSeq 3000. Two rounds of multiplex PCR were performed to amplify the TCR beta CDR3 region from genomic DNA. In the first PCR round, primers specific to each TRBV and TRBJ gene were used, and the primer sequences were filed in Chinese patent CN105087789A. TCRdb reprocessing: public reads trimmed at Q25 with fastp, clones called with MiXCR, in-frame beta chains kept. One record per CDR3 amino acid sequence lists the most common genes and DNA. Present in this sample are around 30,000 distinct CDR3 sequences, about a third of which were seen just once. The ten top clones hold about 12% of the sample. Specimen: PBMCs, collected before or after stereotactic body radiation therapy (not recorded which). The receptor source for this set is a donor aged 50 or older with non-small cell lung cancer.

Concerning this clonotype itself: The DNA is omitted, as the CDR3 cannot be located on it reliably, and the CDR3 follows TCRdb's listing. This chain uses TRBV7-2 with TRBJ2-3; the table's D call, TRBD2, has no DNA check behind it. The germline V gene has CDR1 SGHTA and CDR2 FQGNSA. Counting both end residues, the CDR3 totals 22 amino acids. CDR3 in amino acids: CASSFYICSARDMREGTDTQYF.

This clonotype was recorded many times. The chain employs TRBV7-9 and TRBJ2-1; 10 positions match TRBD2. The CDR3 sequence is 20 residues long. CDR1 SEHNR and CDR2 FQNEAQ come from the germline V gene (reference sequence). V was clipped by 5 bases and J by 8 bases; unmatched bases: 24. The CDR3 spells CASSLPEKREGVKRIDEQFF. The CDR3, as DNA: TGTGCCAGCAGCCTCCCGGAGAAGCGGGAGGGCGTTAAGAGGATTGATGAGCAGTTCTTC.

This clonotype was observed at least ten times. The chain carries TRBV6-1 and TRBJ2-7, with 10 positions matching TRBD1. Trimming took 5 bases from V and 7 from J; bases not matched to a gene: 8. The CDR3 has 14 amino acids. Germline lookup yields CDR1 MNHNS and CDR2 SASEGT. Here the CDR3 reads CASSPRRGQGEQYF. The CDR3 region has the DNA TGTGCCAGCAGTCCCCGAAGGGGACAGGGGGAGCAGTACTTC.

This clonotype was seen just once. This chain links TRBV5-5 with TRBJ2-1, with 8 bases matching TRBD2. The V gene end was trimmed by 0 bases and the J gene end by 5 bases; junction bases not matched to a gene: 7. Germline V CDR1 and CDR2: SGHKS, YYEKEE (reference sequence). This CDR3 region has 16 residues. The CDR3 is CASSLDLAGPHNEQFF. For the CDR3, the DNA is TGTGCCAGCAGCTTGGATCTAGCGGGTCCACACAATGAGCAGTTCTTC.

This clonotype came up many times. The chain has TRBV2 and TRBJ2-3; no clear D. Per the germline V gene, CDR1 is SNHLY and CDR2 is FYNNEI. The CDR3 covers 11 residues. The V end was cut by 2 bases, the J end by 5 bases, with 2 bases between. CDR3 nucleotide sequence: TGTGCCAGCAGTGAATTAGATACGCAGTATTTT. This encodes CASSELDTQYF.

This clonotype showed up many times. The rearrangement uses TRBV7-2 and TRBJ1-1; weak D call: TRBD1 (5 bases). Germline values: CDR1 SGHTA, CDR2 FQGNSA. Trimming took 4 bases from V and 1 from J, leaving 7 bases between them. The CDR3 length is 13 residues. CDR3 residues: CASSSDRNTEAFF. CDR3 DNA: TGTGCCAGCAGCTCAGACAGGAACACTGAAGCTTTCTTT.

This clonotype was detected only a few times. The chain couples TRBV29-1 to TRBJ1-1; tentatively, D is TRBD1 (5 bases). The CDR3 loop spans 12 amino acids. Between the trimmed V and J ends, which lost 7 bases and 2 bases, there was a span of 11 bases. Germline CDR1 SQVTM, CDR2 ANQGSEA. DNA for the CDR3: TGCAGCGCCGGGACGGGAAACACTGAAGCTTTCTTT. It is translated as CSAGTGNTEAFF.

In its sample, this clonotype was seen many times. This chain uses TRBV2 with TRBJ2-2; D is uncertain. The CDR3 contains 13 residues. From germline, CDR1 is SNHLY and CDR2 FYNNEI. Trimming took 5 bases from V and 4 from J, leaving 8 bases between them. The CDR3 bases are TGTGCCAGCAGTACCCTAGGCACCGGGGAGCTGTTTTTT. This gives the protein CASSTLGTGELFF.

The chain links TRBV6-4 to TRBJ1-6; TRBD1 might be the D (6 bases). Germline V gene data show CDR1 as MRHNA and CDR2 as SNTAGT. This CDR3 comprises 13 residues. V gave up 7 bases and J gave up 10 bases, with 14 bases separating them. For the CDR3, the DNA is TGTGCCAGCACCAAAAAACAGGGATCACCCCTCCACTTT. Its protein product is CASTKKQGSPLHF.

V gene TRBV19 combines with J gene TRBJ2-4; TRBD2 matches at 11 bases. Trimming at V came to 6 bases and at J to 7 bases, leaving 11 bases not matched to a gene. Germline CDR1 reads LNHDA; CDR2 reads SQIVND (reference sequence). The CDR3 contains 16 residues. The CDR3 here is CASRGGTSGERNIQYF. The CDR3 DNA is TGTGCCAGTAGGGGAGGGACTAGCGGAGAAAGGAACATTCAGTACTTC.

As concerns this clonotype: A far larger clone is one base from this, pointing to a likely read error. This sequence joins TRBV6-4 and TRBJ1-5; no clear D gene. Germline assignment: CDR1 MRHNA and CDR2 SNTAGT. V gave up 6 bases and J gave up 4 bases, with 13 bases separating them. This CDR3 is 14 amino acids long. CDR3 nucleotides: TGTGCCAGCAGCCCCATAGGGATTAATCAGCCCCAGCATTTT. Protein: CASSPIGINQPQHF.